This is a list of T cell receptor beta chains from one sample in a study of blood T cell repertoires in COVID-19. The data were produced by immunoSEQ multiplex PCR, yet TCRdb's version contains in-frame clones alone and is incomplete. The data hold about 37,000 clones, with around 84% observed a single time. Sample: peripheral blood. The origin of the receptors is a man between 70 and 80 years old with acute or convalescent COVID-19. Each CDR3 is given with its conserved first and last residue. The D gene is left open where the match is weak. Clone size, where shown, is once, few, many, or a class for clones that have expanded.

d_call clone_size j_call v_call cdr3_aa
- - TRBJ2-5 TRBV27 CASSSRLEGETQYF
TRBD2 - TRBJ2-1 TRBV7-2 CASRGGVGGGALNEQFF
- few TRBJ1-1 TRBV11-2 CASRRTGGTEAFF
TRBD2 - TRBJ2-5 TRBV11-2 CASSLGTSGVLGETQYF
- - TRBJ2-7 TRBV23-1 CASSRGQGKPYEQYF
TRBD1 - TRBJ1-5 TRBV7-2 CASSQRDRGLDQPQHF
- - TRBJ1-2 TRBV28 CASIPPGHHYGYTF
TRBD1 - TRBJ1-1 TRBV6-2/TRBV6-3 CASSDRAPMNTEAFF
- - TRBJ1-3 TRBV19 CASSITGSMTGNTIYF
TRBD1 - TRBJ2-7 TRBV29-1 CSVGQGAYEQYF
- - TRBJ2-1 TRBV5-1 CASSETYRQFF
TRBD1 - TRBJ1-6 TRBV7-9 CASSQGQGLGDNSPLHF
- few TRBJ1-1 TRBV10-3 CAISRQENTEAFF
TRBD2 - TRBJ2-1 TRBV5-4 CASSLGLAGVGYNEQFF
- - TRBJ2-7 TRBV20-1 CSATRDTEQYF
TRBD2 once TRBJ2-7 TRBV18 CASSPPLSGRGSYEQYF
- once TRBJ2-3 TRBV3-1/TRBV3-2 CASSQTVDTQYF
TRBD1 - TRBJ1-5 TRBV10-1 CASSCRGLLSDNQPQHF
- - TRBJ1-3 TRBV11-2 CASSLGGFAIYF
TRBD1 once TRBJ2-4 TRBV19 CASSPGTDAKNIQYF
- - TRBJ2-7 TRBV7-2 CASSPQGWGYEQYF
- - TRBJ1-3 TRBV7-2 CASRYRVGNTIYF
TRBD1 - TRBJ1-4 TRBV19 CASSTGTEATNEKLFF
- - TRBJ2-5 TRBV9 CASSVREGGARQETQYF
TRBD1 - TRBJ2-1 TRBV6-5 CASSWRQGADEQFF
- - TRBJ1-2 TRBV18 CASSPGQPNYGYTF
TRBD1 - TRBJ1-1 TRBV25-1 CASRGTANTEAFF
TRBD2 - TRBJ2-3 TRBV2 CASSDGLAGVWESTDTQYF
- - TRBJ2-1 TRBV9 CASSAGTYNEQFF
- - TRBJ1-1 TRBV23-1 CANHDPGRTEAFF
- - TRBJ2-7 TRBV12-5 CASGLALGTEQYF
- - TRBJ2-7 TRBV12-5 CASGLNSAYEQYF
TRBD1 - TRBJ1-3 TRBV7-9 CASSPRTGFVGNTIYF
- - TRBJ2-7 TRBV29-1 CSVRGKASPPYEQYF
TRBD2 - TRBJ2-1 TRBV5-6 CASSLKLAAYNEQFF
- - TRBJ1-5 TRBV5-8 CASSLLRGETGQPQHF
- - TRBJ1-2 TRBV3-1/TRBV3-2 CASSLAGSLGYGYTF
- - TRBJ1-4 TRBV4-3 CASSQGRSAELFF
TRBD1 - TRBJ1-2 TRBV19 CASSSSGQGGNYGYTF
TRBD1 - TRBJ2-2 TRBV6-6 CASSRTGGAGTGELFF
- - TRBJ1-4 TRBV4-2 CASSQDYTGEANEKLFF
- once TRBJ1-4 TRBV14 CASSPRTHSQEKLFF
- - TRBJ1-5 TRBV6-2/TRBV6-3 CASSKLGTIMDQPQHF
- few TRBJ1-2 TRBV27 CASSLRGDYGYTF
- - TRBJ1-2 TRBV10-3 CAIMPGESGYTF
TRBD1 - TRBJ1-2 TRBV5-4 CASSLEQDRAYGYTF
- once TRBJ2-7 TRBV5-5 CASSLAWTKTYEQYF